This TCR beta chain was identified in a study of blood T cells in healthy people across ages. Notes on the study in general: Strong correlation was found linking TCR beta diversity to naive T cell percentage. Possibly confounding the expanded clonotype changes was the fact that donor CMV status was unknown.

The second PCR ran roughly 6 to 11 cycles with a sample-barcoded 5' primer and J-beta primers. TCRdb redid the calling of the 5' RACE reads with MiXCR, one entry per CDR3 protein. The sample shows fewer than 800,000 distinct CDR3 sequences, 32% of them seen only once. Staff drew around 10 milliliters of peripheral blood from each donor. Each sample yielded at least 6 micrograms of PBMC total RNA. Ten or more counts support this clonotype. Its target is not known. The sequence was obtained from a woman older than 75 in good health. What was sequenced was blood.

CDR3 amino acids: CASSQEQGTPETQYF. CDR3 DNA sequence: TGCGCCAGCAGCCAAGAACAGGGAACCCCAGAGACCCAGTACTTC. The V call is TRBV4-1, the J call TRBJ2-5, with TRBD1 as a possible D gene (6 bases). Trimming removed 0 bases from V and 4 bases from J, with 12 bases in between. The CDR3 spans 15 residues. In germline, CDR1 is MGHRA, CDR2 YSYEKL.